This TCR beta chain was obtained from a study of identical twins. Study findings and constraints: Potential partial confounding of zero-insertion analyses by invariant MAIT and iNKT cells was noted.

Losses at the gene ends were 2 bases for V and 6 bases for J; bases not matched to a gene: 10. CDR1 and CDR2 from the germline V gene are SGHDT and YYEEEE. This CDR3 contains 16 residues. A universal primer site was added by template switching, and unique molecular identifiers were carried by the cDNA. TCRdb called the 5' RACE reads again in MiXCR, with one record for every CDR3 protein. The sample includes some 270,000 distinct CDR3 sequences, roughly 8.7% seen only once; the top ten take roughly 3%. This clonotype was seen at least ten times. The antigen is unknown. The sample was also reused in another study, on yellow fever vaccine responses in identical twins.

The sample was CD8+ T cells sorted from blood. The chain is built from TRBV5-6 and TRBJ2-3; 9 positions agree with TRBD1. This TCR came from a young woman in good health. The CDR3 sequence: CASSLHPGQGLDTQYF. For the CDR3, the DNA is TGTGCCAGCAGCTTACATCCGGGACAGGGATTGGATACGCAGTATTTT. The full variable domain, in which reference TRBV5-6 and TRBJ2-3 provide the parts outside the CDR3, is DAGVTQSPTHLIKTRGQQVTLRCSPKSGHDTVSWYQQALGQGPQFIFQYYEEEERQRGNFPDRFSGHQFPNYSSELNVNALLLGDSALYLCASSLHPGQGLDTQYFGPGTRLTVL.